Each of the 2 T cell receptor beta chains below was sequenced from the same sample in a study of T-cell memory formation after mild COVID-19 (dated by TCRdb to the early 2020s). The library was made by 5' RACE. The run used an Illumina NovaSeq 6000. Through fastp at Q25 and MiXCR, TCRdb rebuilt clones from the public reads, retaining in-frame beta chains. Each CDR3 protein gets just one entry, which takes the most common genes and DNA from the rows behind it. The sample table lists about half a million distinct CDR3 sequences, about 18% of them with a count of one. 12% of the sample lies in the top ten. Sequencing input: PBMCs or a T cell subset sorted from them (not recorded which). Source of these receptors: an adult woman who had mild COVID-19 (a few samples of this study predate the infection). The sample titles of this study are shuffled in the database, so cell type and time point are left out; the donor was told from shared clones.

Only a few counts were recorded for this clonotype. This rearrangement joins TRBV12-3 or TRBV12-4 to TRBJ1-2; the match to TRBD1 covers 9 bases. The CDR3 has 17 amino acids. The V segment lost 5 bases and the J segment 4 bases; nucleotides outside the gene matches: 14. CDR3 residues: CASSLRQGEIVSYGYTF. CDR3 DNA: TGTGCCAGCAGTCTTCGACAGGGGGAAATTGTGTCCTATGGCTACACCTTC.

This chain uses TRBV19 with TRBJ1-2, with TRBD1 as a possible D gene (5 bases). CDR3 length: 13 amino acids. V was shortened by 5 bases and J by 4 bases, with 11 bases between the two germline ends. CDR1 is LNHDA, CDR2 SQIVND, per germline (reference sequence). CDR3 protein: CASSPPDSYGYTF. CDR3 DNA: TGTGCCAGTAGTCCCCCCGACAGCTATGGCTACACCTTC.